This TCR beta chain was obtained from a study of Ad26.COV2.S vaccination and SARS-CoV-2 variants. The overall study: The donor participated in the COV1001 trial, in its Ad26.COV2.S arm.

As for treatment: roughly 18 received Ad26.COV2.S at low or high dose, single or two shots; about 5 received placebo; per-sample allocation not given. The study sampled participants on day 63 after the first vaccine or placebo injection. Germline CDR1 is ENHRY and CDR2 is SYGVKD. V dropped 2 bases and J dropped 7 bases, with 9 bases sitting between them. The length of the CDR3 is 13 residues. Whole-study findings and limits: Those who received the vaccine showed greater spike-specific TCR breadth than those given placebo.

Concerning this clone itself: What it recognizes is unknown.

TCRdb's table, derived via immunoSEQ multiplex PCR, lists solely in-frame clones and lacks some. The sample consists of around 450,000 clones, approximately 89% of them appearing once. Source: peripheral blood, taken in a trial of Ad26.COV2.S vaccine versus placebo. The chain recombines TRBV10-3 with TRBJ1-5; the D gene is possibly TRBD1 (6 bases). The sequence derives from a person between 18 and 65 years old who received the Ad26.COV2.S COVID-19 vaccine or a placebo. The CDR3 bases are TGTGCCATCAGTGAGGGACAGATGCAGCCCCAGCATTTT. Translated, it gives CAISEGQMQPQHF.